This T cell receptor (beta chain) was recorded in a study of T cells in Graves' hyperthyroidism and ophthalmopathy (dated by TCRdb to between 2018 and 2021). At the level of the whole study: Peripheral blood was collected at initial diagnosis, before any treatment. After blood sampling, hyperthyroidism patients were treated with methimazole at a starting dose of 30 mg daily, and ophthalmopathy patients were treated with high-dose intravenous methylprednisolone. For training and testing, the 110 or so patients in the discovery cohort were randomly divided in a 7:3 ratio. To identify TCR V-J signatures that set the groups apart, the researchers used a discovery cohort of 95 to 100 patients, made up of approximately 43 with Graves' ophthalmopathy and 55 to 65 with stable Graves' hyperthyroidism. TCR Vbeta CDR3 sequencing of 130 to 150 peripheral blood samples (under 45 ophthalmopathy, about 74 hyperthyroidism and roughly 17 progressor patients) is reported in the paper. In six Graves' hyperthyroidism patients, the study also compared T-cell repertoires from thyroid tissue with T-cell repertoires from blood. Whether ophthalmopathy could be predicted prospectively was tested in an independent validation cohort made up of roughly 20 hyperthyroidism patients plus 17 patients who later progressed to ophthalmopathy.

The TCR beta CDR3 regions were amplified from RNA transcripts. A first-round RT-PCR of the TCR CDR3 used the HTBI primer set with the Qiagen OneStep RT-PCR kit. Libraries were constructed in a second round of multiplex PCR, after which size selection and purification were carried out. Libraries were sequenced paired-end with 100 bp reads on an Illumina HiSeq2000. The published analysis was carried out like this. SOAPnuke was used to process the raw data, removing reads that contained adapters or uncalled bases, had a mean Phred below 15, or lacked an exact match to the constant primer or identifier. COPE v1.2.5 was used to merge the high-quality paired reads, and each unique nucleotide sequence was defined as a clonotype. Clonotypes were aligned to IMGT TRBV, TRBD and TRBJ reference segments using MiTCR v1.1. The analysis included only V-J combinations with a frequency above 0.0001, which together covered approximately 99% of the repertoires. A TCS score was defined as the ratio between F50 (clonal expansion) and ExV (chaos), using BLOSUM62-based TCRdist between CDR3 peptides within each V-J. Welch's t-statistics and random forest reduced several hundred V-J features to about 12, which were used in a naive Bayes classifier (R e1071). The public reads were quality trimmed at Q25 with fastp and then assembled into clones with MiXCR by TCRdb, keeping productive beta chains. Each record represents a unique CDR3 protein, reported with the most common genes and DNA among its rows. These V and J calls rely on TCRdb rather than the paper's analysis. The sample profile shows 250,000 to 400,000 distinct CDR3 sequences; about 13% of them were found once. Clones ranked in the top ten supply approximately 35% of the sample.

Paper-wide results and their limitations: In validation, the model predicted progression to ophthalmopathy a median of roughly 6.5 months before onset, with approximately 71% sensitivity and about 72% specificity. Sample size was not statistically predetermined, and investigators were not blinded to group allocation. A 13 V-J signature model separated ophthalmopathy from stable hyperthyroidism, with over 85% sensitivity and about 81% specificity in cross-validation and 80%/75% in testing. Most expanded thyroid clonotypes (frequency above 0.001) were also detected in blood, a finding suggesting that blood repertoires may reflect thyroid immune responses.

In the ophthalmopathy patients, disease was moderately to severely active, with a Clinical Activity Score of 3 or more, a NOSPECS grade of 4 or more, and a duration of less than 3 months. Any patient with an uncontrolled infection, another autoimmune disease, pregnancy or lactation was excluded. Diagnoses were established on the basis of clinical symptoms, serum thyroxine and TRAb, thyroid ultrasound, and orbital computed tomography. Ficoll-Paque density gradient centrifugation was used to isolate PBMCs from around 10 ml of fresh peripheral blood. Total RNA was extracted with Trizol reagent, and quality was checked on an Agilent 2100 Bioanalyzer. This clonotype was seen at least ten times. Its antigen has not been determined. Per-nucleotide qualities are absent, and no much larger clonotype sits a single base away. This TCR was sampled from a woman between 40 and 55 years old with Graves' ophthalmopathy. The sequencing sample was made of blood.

The DNA sequence is as follows: TGCAGTGCTACGGCGGGCAGGGTGGGGGGTGAGCAGTTCTTC. It is translated as CSATAGRVGGEQFF. The sequence links TRBV20-1 to TRBJ2-1; the D gene is possibly TRBD2, with 6 bases matching. Trimming costs V 4 bases and J 9 bases, and their ends lie 19 bases apart. The CDR3 runs 14 amino acids, cysteine and phenylalanine included. The CDR3 DNA has 42 bases and is translated from base 1. CDR1 DFQATT and CDR2 SNEGSKA were looked up in the germline V gene (reference sequence).